A selection of T cell receptor beta chains follows, all from one sample in a study of T cell changes during pregnancy in multiple sclerosis. The protocol was immunoSEQ multiplex PCR, while the TCRdb copy is restricted to in-frame clones and leaves out a portion. The data contain some 90,000 clones, under 95% of them seen just once; the ten biggest clones take up 1.5%. Here the sequenced sample was peripheral blood, taken in the first trimester of pregnancy. These receptors were obtained from a female donor with multiple sclerosis, enrolled in a pregnancy study. Both conserved end residues are part of each CDR3. Each record gives: J gene, V gene, clone size, D gene, CDR3 DNA, CDR3 protein. D genes are given only for firm matches. Clone size, where shown, is once, few, many, or a class for clones that have expanded.

>TRBJ2-3|TRBV4-1|NA|TRBD2
TGCGCCAGCAGCCACCTCGGGCTAGCGGGAGGGAATACGCAGTATTTT
CASSHLGLAGGNTQYF
>TRBJ2-1|TRBV5-4|NA|TRBD1
TGTGCCAGCAGCTTGGGGCAGGGGGCTTGGAATGAGCAGTTCTTC
CASSLGQGAWNEQFF
>TRBJ2-2|TRBV5-4|NA|TRBD2
TGTGCCAGCAGCGCGGGACTAGCGGGAGCTGCGAACACCGGGGAGCTGTTTTTT
CASSAGLAGAANTGELFF
>TRBJ2-5|TRBV30|NA|TRBD1
TGTGCCTGGAGTCAAGGGGCAGGGGGCCCCCTCGAGACCCAGTACTTC
CAWSQGAGGPLETQYF
>TRBJ1-3|TRBV9|NA|NA
TGTGCCAGCAGCGGGACTTACGGGATCTCTGGAAACACCATATATTTT
CASSGTYGISGNTIYF
>TRBJ1-4|TRBV18|NA|TRBD1
TGTGCCAGCTCACCATTGACAGGGACAACTAATGAAAAACTGTTTTTT
CASSPLTGTTNEKLFF
>TRBJ2-1|TRBV15|NA|TRBD2
TGTGCCACCAGCAGAGTCGGGACTAAAGACGGAAATGAGCAGTTCTTC
CATSRVGTKDGNEQFF
>TRBJ2-5|TRBV11-2|NA|NA
TGTGCCAGCAGCTCGGGAGTTGCGGAGACCCAGTACTTC
CASSSGVAETQYF
>TRBJ2-7|TRBV7-2|NA|TRBD2
TGTGCCAGCAGCCCCCGGGAGGGCGAGCAGTACTTC
CASSPREGEQYF
>TRBJ2-7|TRBV27|few|NA
TGTGCCAGCGGAGTAGGCATTTCCTACGAGCAGTACTTC
CASGVGISYEQYF
>TRBJ1-2|TRBV7-9|NA|NA
TGTGCCAGCAGCTTTAACAGGGCTGGCTACACCTTC
CASSFNRAGYTF
>TRBJ1-3|TRBV6-5|NA|NA
TGTGCCAGCAGTTACTCGAACAGGTTCTCTGGAAACACCATATATTTT
CASSYSNRFSGNTIYF
>TRBJ1-1|TRBV30|NA|NA
TGTGCTAGGGACACAGGATCTAATGAAGCTTTCTTT
CARDTGSNEAFF
>TRBJ2-6|TRBV5-1|NA|NA
TGCGCCAGCAGCTTGACGGGTGGTGGGGCCAACGTCCTGACTTTC
CASSLTGGGANVLTF
>TRBJ2-5|TRBV28|NA|TRBD2
TGTGCCAGCAGTCCCCATAGCGGGAGAGGGGAGACCCAGTACTTC
CASSPHSGRGETQYF
>TRBJ2-2|TRBV9|NA|TRBD2
TGTGCCAGCAGCGCCCAGGGGCTAGCGGGGAACACCGGGGAGCTGTTTTTT
CASSAQGLAGNTGELFF
>TRBJ1-1|TRBV13|NA|NA
TGTGCCAGCAGCCGTGACGGGGGAATGAACACTGAAGCTTTCTTT
CASSRDGGMNTEAFF
>TRBJ1-1|TRBV30|NA|TRBD1
TGTGCCTGGATGGGGGGGGGACAGGGTGGAACTGAAGCTTTCTTT
CAWMGGGQGGTEAFF
>TRBJ2-3|TRBV11-2|NA|TRBD2
TGTGCCAGCAGCTTAAACCTAGCGGGAGTTGGAGATACGCAGTATTTT
CASSLNLAGVGDTQYF
>TRBJ2-1|TRBV9|NA|TRBD2
TGTGCCAGCCAACCGGGACTAGCGGGAGGGCTAGGTTATAATGAGCAGTTCTTC
CASQPGLAGGLGYNEQFF
>TRBJ1-1|TRBV28|NA|NA
TGTGCCAGCAGTCCTAGCCCTGAACAGGGTAGGACTGAAGCTTTCTTT
CASSPSPEQGRTEAFF
>TRBJ2-1|TRBV4-3|once|TRBD2
TGCGCCAGCAGCCAGATAGCGGGAACCCCCGATGAGCAGTTCTTC
CASSQIAGTPDEQFF
>TRBJ2-5|TRBV2|NA|TRBD1
TGTGCCAGCACCGGTCCGGGGACAGTAGGAGAGACCCAGTACTTC
CASTGPGTVGETQYF
>TRBJ2-3|TRBV4-2|NA|NA
TGTGCCAGCAGCCAAGATCGAACTACCCCCTCGCGGTATTTT
CASSQDRTTPSRYF
>TRBJ2-1|TRBV5-5|NA|TRBD2
TGTGCCAGCAGCTTGGTACCGGGAGGGACCAATGAGCAGTTCTTC
CASSLVPGGTNEQFF
>TRBJ2-5|TRBV9|once|NA
TGTGCCAGCAGCGCCGGGACTGCAACACAAGAGACCCAGTACTTC
CASSAGTATQETQYF
>TRBJ2-1|TRBV2|NA|NA
TGTGCCAGCATGAGATTTAATGAGCAGTTCTTC
CASMRFNEQFF
>TRBJ2-3|TRBV2|once|NA
TGTGCCAGCATCAGATACACGTACGGCACAGATACGCAGTATTTT
CASIRYTYGTDTQYF
>TRBJ2-3|TRBV5-1|NA|TRBD2
TGCGCCAGCAGCTTGGCCCTAGCGGGAGAAGATACGCAGTATTTT
CASSLALAGEDTQYF
>TRBJ1-5|TRBV10-2|NA|NA
TGCGCCAGCAGTGAGAGAGGGCCCCAGCATTTT
CASSERGPQHF
>TRBJ2-6|TRBV4-1|NA|TRBD1
TGCGCCAGCAGCCCTCGGACAGGGGGAGCTGGGGCCAACGTCCTGACTTTC
CASSPRTGGAGANVLTF
>TRBJ2-5|TRBV2|NA|NA
TGTGCCAGCACAGGGGCCCAAGAGACCCAGTACTTC
CASTGAQETQYF
>TRBJ2-7|TRBV11-1|NA|TRBD1
TGTGCCAGCAGCCCAAGGGACAGGGGGACTCTCTACGAGCAGTACTTC
CASSPRDRGTLYEQYF
>TRBJ2-7|TRBV29-1|NA|TRBD2
TGCAGCGTCCTACTAGCGGACGACGAGCAGTACTTC
CSVLLADDEQYF
>TRBJ2-2|TRBV23-1|NA|NA
TGCGCCAGCAGTCGCACCCAGGGCTCCGAGGAGCTGTTTTTT
CASSRTQGSEELFF
>TRBJ2-6|TRBV25-1|few|NA
TGTGCCAGCAGTGAACAGGGAGGCTCTGGGGCCAACGTCCTGACTTTC
CASSEQGGSGANVLTF
>TRBJ2-7|TRBV28|NA|TRBD1
TGTGCCAGCAAATCCCCAGGGGGCCCCAACGAGCAGTACTTC
CASKSPGGPNEQYF
>TRBJ2-1|TRBV27|NA|NA
TGTGCCAGCAGTTTACAAGGGGTCTACAATGAGCAGTTCTTC
CASSLQGVYNEQFF
>TRBJ2-7|TRBV10-1|NA|TRBD2
TGCGCCAGCGGAGGCACTAGCGGGAGGCCCGAGCAGTACTTC
CASGGTSGRPEQYF
>TRBJ2-7|TRBV7-6|NA|NA
TGTGCCAGCAGCCTCGGACAGGGAGGGAGGTCCTACGAGCAGTACTTC
CASSLGQGGRSYEQYF
>TRBJ1-5|TRBV2|once|NA
TGTGCCAGCAGTAACAAGAGGTTGTTCGGCAATCAGCCCCAGCATTTT
CASSNKRLFGNQPQHF
>TRBJ2-1|TRBV27|NA|TRBD2
TGTGCCAGCAGTCCTCAGGGGGGACTAGCGGGAGTGATTTTCTTC
CASSPQGGLAGVIFF
>TRBJ2-3|TRBV5-6|NA|NA
TGTGCCAGCAGCTTGGCGGGGTTTGGCACAGATACGCAGTATTTT
CASSLAGFGTDTQYF
>TRBJ2-5|TRBV30|once|NA
TGTGCCTGGAGCTCGCTGGGGGCAGGAGGGACCCAGTACTTC
CAWSSLGAGGTQYF
>TRBJ2-7|TRBV28|NA|TRBD1
TGTGCCAGCAGCCCGCGGCAGGGACAGGGGGCTTTCGAGCAGTACTTC
CASSPRQGQGAFEQYF
>TRBJ1-6|TRBV5-4|NA|NA
TGTGCCAGCAGACCAGGGGTAGGGAATTCACCCCTCCACTTT
CASRPGVGNSPLHF
>TRBJ2-2|TRBV19|NA|NA
TGTGCCAGTAGTATGGGTTTCTTCCGCAGGGAGGTGGGCACCGGGGAGCTGTTTTTT
CASSMGFFRREVGTGELFF
>TRBJ2-1|TRBV5-6|NA|TRBD2
TGTGCCAGCAGCTTGCGGGGTGGGGCTAGCGGGAGAAACAATGAGCAGTTCTTC
CASSLRGGASGRNNEQFF
>TRBJ1-1|TRBV7-9|NA|NA
TGTGCCAGCAGCTTAGCTGGGGCCACTGAAGCTTTCTTT
CASSLAGATEAFF
>TRBJ2-1|TRBV10-3|few|NA
TGTGCCATCAGTGAATCTCAGGGTTCTTACAATGAGCAGTTCTTC
CAISESQGSYNEQFF
>TRBJ1-2|TRBV25-1|NA|TRBD1
TGTGCCAGCAGTGACGGGACAGGACTTCTCTATGGCTACACCTTC
CASSDGTGLLYGYTF
>TRBJ2-1|TRBV5-1|NA|TRBD2
TGCGCCAGCAGCTCGAAAGGGGAAACCGGGACTAGCGGGACCGGCTGGAATGAGCAGTTCTTC
CASSSKGETGTSGTGWNEQFF
>TRBJ2-1|TRBV27|NA|TRBD1
TGTGCGACCGGGACAGGGAAATACAATGAGCAGTTCTTC
CATGTGKYNEQFF
>TRBJ2-7|TRBV5-1|few|TRBD2
TGCGCCAGCAGCACCGGGACTAGTGGGTACGAGCAGTACTTC
CASSTGTSGYEQYF
>TRBJ2-3|TRBV6-4|NA|NA
TGTGCCAGCAAGGAGGGGCCTAGCACAGATACGCAGTATTTT
CASKEGPSTDTQYF
>TRBJ1-4|TRBV9|NA|NA
TGTGCCAGCAGCGTAGAGGGGGTCGGGGAAAAACTGTTTTTT
CASSVEGVGEKLFF
>TRBJ2-3|TRBV11-3|NA|NA
TGTGCCAGCAGCTTATCGTTCAGGTTGAAAAACAATAGCACAGATACGCAGTATTTT
CASSLSFRLKNNSTDTQYF
>TRBJ1-2|TRBV15|NA|TRBD1
TGTGCCACCAGCAGAGATAAAGGGACAGCCGATAACTATGGCTACACCTTC
CATSRDKGTADNYGYTF
>TRBJ2-3|TRBV4-1|NA|NA
TGCGCCAGCAGCCAACCTTCTCGGTGGGCCGCTAGCACAGATACGCAGTATTTT
CASSQPSRWAASTDTQYF
>TRBJ1-3|TRBV10-3|NA|TRBD1
TGTGCCATCAGTGGACCTCCAGAGGACAGGGCTGGAAACACCATATATTTT
CAISGPPEDRAGNTIYF